A selection of T cell receptor beta chains follows, all from one sample in a study of shared clonotypes between healthy human individuals. Sequencing used immunoSEQ multiplex PCR; TCRdb keeps in-frame clones, though not all of them. Of approximately 330,000 clones listed, roughly 70% are singletons. The sequenced material came from memory CD4+ T cells sorted from blood. The receptors originated from a man aged 25-45 years in good health. Each CDR3 is given with its conserved first and last residue.

J gene: TRBJ2-7; V gene: TRBV2; CDR3 protein: CASSEFPGQGDHEQYF
J gene: TRBJ2-7; V gene: TRBV9; CDR3 protein: CASSVEFSSEQYF
J gene: TRBJ2-1; V gene: TRBV7-2; CDR3 protein: CASSLGVGSYNEQFF
J gene: TRBJ1-1; V gene: TRBV28; CDR3 protein: CASTLWTEAFF
J gene: TRBJ1-5; V gene: TRBV19; CDR3 protein: CASSIGQSSNQPQHF
J gene: TRBJ2-5; V gene: TRBV10-3; CDR3 protein: CAISEAQETQYF
J gene: TRBJ1-3; V gene: TRBV6-1; CDR3 protein: CASSEQGADTIYF
J gene: TRBJ1-4; V gene: TRBV5-1; CDR3 protein: CASSLKGAGDGEKLFF
J gene: TRBJ2-3; V gene: TRBV5-4; CDR3 protein: CASSLTTDPSTDTQYF
J gene: TRBJ2-5; V gene: TRBV19; CDR3 protein: CASSPRGGAEGTQYF
J gene: TRBJ2-5; V gene: TRBV11-2; CDR3 protein: CASSLGNSGRETQYF
J gene: TRBJ2-3; V gene: TRBV5-1; CDR3 protein: CASSWMGDTQYF
J gene: TRBJ1-5; V gene: TRBV7-2; CDR3 protein: CASSLEFRRRQPQHF
J gene: TRBJ2-5; V gene: TRBV6-1; CDR3 protein: CASSEGAGGQETQYF
J gene: TRBJ2-2; V gene: TRBV2; CDR3 protein: CASSERGRAYGELFF
J gene: TRBJ2-5; V gene: TRBV5-6; CDR3 protein: CASSLIRGETQYF
J gene: TRBJ2-5; V gene: TRBV5-6; CDR3 protein: CASSWRTVQETQYF
J gene: TRBJ1-1; V gene: TRBV14; CDR3 protein: CASSQGLSGGARYSTEAFF
J gene: TRBJ2-5; V gene: TRBV5-1; CDR3 protein: CASKPGHLQETQYF
J gene: TRBJ2-3; V gene: TRBV29-1; CDR3 protein: CSVVPGQGADTQYF
J gene: TRBJ2-1; V gene: TRBV27; CDR3 protein: CASSFTGRPPSNEQFF
J gene: TRBJ2-3; V gene: TRBV29-1; CDR3 protein: CSVESGSDTQYF
J gene: TRBJ1-3; V gene: TRBV30; CDR3 protein: CAWSGTNSGNTIYF
J gene: TRBJ2-3; V gene: TRBV19; CDR3 protein: CASSIGEGTDTQYF
J gene: TRBJ2-7; V gene: TRBV10-1; CDR3 protein: CASSDLLGSEQYF
J gene: TRBJ2-1; V gene: TRBV5-6; CDR3 protein: CASSTDPRAQFF
J gene: TRBJ1-1; V gene: TRBV29-1; CDR3 protein: CSVGSGLMNTEAFF
J gene: TRBJ2-3; V gene: TRBV6-5; CDR3 protein: CASSSSTDTQYF
J gene: TRBJ2-1; V gene: TRBV2; CDR3 protein: CASSVPSGRGNEQFF
J gene: TRBJ1-2; V gene: TRBV28; CDR3 protein: CASSNLDRPLYGYTF
J gene: TRBJ2-2; V gene: TRBV19; CDR3 protein: CASTVVTSGFTGELFF
J gene: TRBJ1-1; V gene: TRBV7-9; CDR3 protein: CASSREGRGTEAFF
J gene: TRBJ2-2; V gene: TRBV5-5; CDR3 protein: CASSSWTSTTGELFF
J gene: TRBJ2-7; V gene: TRBV28; CDR3 protein: CASLHRASIYEQYF
J gene: TRBJ2-3; V gene: TRBV15; CDR3 protein: CATSREGGAGDTQYF
J gene: TRBJ2-7; V gene: TRBV7-2; CDR3 protein: CASSEDQGAMYEQYF
J gene: TRBJ2-7; V gene: TRBV4-1; CDR3 protein: CASSQDLWAGRRYF
J gene: TRBJ2-1; V gene: TRBV30; CDR3 protein: CAWRGGYNEQFF
J gene: TRBJ2-7; V gene: TRBV28; CDR3 protein: CASELSGTGKYEQYF
J gene: TRBJ2-7; V gene: TRBV7-3; CDR3 protein: CASSLTFRDEQYF
J gene: TRBJ2-1; V gene: TRBV4-1; CDR3 protein: CASSHIYNEQFF
J gene: TRBJ2-3; V gene: TRBV5-1; CDR3 protein: CASSGPSGSTDTQYF
J gene: TRBJ2-2; V gene: TRBV6-1; CDR3 protein: CASNRARNTGELFF
J gene: TRBJ1-1; V gene: TRBV7-3; CDR3 protein: CASSLTPGTEAFF
J gene: TRBJ2-2; V gene: TRBV2; CDR3 protein: CASSETVGGELFF
J gene: TRBJ1-3; V gene: TRBV5-4; CDR3 protein: CASSFVNSGNTIYF
J gene: TRBJ2-7; V gene: TRBV7-9; CDR3 protein: CASSDIGGQPTYEQYF
J gene: TRBJ1-2; V gene: TRBV18; CDR3 protein: CASSPGVNYGYTF
J gene: TRBJ2-1; V gene: TRBV5-4; CDR3 protein: CASSPGTSGSVQFF